Each of the 4 T cell receptor beta chains below was sequenced from the same sample in a study of glioma-infiltrating T cells. The iRepertoire nested amplicon-rescue multiplex PCR amplified TCR alpha and beta CDR3s from RNA. TCRdb re-derived calls from the multiplex PCR reads in MiXCR, one entry per CDR3 protein. The data contain approximately 88,000 distinct CDR3 sequences, about 23% of them singletons. The sequencing sample was made of glioma tissue, nonneoplastic brain tissue, or PBMCs (not recorded which). These receptors were taken from a human donor with low-grade glioma or glioblastoma, undergoing nonglioma brain surgery, or in good health (not recorded which).

This clonotype was observed at least ten times. V is TRBV20-1 and J is TRBJ2-7; 12 bases agree with TRBD2. Per germline, CDR1 DFQATT and CDR2 SNEGSKA (reference sequence). V was clipped by 6 bases and J by 6 bases; unmatched bases: 9. The CDR3 is 14 amino acids. This chain's CDR3 is CSAVPTSGSFEQYF. CDR3 in DNA: TGCAGTGCCGTCCCGACTAGCGGGAGTTTCGAGCAGTACTTC.

Worth noting for this clonotype: Just one base apart from a much larger clone, this may be a read error. The chain couples TRBV7-2 to TRBJ2-1, with D possibly matching TRBD1 (6 bases). The germline V gene has CDR1 SGHTA and CDR2 FQGNSA. Trimming cost V 3 bases and J 12 bases, with 15 bases left between them. The CDR3 totals 13 residues. The CDR3 DNA follows: TGTGCCAGCAGCTTGGATCTAGGGGGTGGGCAGTTCTTC. Translation: CASSLDLGGGQFF.

This clonotype has ten or more counts. The rearrangement joins TRBV4-1 to TRBJ2-7, with D possibly matching TRBD2 (6 bases). V gave up 4 bases and J gave up 2 bases, with 12 bases separating them. Germline V gene lookup returns CDR1 MGHRA and CDR2 YSYEKL. The length of the CDR3 is 14 residues. Here the CDR3 DNA reads TGCGCCAGCAGCCGCCCCGGGGGAACCTACGAGCAGTACTTC. Residues: CASSRPGGTYEQYF.

This clonotype was seen repeatedly, ten times or more. The rearrangement uses TRBV20-1 and TRBJ2-4; D unresolved. The CDR3 sequence is 12 residues long. Germline-derived CDR1 and CDR2 are DFQATT and SNEGSKA (reference sequence). V lost 0 bases and J lost 12, with 12 bases in between. Here the CDR3 reads CSARDDSSSQYF. Written as DNA, the CDR3 is TGCAGTGCTAGAGATGATTCATCTTCTCAGTACTTC.